This T cell receptor beta chain was profiled in a study of blood T cells in healthy people across ages. The CDR3 consists of 14 residues. V shed 2 bases and J shed 18 bases, with 20 bases lying between them. Looked up from germline, CDR1 is ENHRY and CDR2 is SYGVKD. General study findings and limits: What prevented conclusive comparison of naive and antigen-experienced cells was that PBMCs were unsorted.

A second roughly 7 to 12 cycle PCR used barcoded and J-beta primers. One entry per CDR3 protein, called by TCRdb with MiXCR from the 5' RACE reads. The table has about 780,000 distinct CDR3 sequences, about half seen once; the top ten hold 15% to 20%. To note about this clonotype: Its antigen is currently unknown.

This TCR was sampled from a man older than 75 in good health. The sequenced material came from blood. The chain has TRBV10-3 and TRBJ1-6; no definite D call. The CDR3 nucleotides read TGTGCCATCAGTGAGCAGACGGAGAATTCACCCTCCCACTTT. Translation: CAISEQTENSPSHF.